Following are 3 T cell receptor beta chains from one sample sequenced in a study of Ad26.COV2.S vaccination and SARS-CoV-2 variants. The protocol was immunoSEQ multiplex PCR, while the TCRdb copy is restricted to in-frame clones and leaves out a portion. The table includes more than 300,000 clones, around four fifths detected once. Treatment denoted: 19 received Ad26.COV2.S at low or high dose, single or two shots; about 5 received placebo; per-sample allocation not given. Sampling was performed 63 days after the first vaccine or placebo injection. Sequencing was performed on peripheral blood, taken in a trial of Ad26.COV2.S vaccine versus placebo. These receptors were taken from a person between 18 and 65 years old who received the Ad26.COV2.S COVID-19 vaccine or a placebo.

CDR3 protein: CAWRRDSYNSPLHF. CDR3 nucleotides: TGTGCCTGGAGAAGGGACTCCTATAATTCACCCCTCCACTTT. The chain has TRBV30 and TRBJ1-6; D gene unclear. Trimming shortened V by 3 bases and J by 0 bases, and 6 bases separated the two germline ends. Looked up from germline, CDR1 is GTSNPN and CDR2 is SVGIG (reference sequence). The CDR3 contains 14 residues. The full variable domain, its missing parts supplied by reference TRBV30 and TRBJ1-6, is SQTIHQWPATLVQPVGSPLSLECTVEGTSNPNLYWYRQAAGRGLQLLFYSVGIGQISSEVPQNLSASRPQDRQFILSSKKLLLSDSGFYLCAWRRDSYNSPLHFGNGTRLTVT.

The V and J genes are TRBV2 and TRBJ2-2; 7 positions match TRBD1. There are 17 residues in the CDR3. Germline assignment: CDR1 SNHLY and CDR2 FYNNEI. The V and J ends lost 6 bases and 0 bases, in that order; junction bases with no gene match: 10. Here the CDR3 reads CASRVSPGQANTGELFF. In nucleotides, the CDR3 is TGTGCCAGCAGGGTAAGCCCTGGACAGGCGAACACCGGGGAGCTGTTTTTT.

This clone occurred a few times. The V and J genes are TRBV27 and TRBJ2-2; 10 bases map to TRBD1. V dropped 7 bases and J dropped 6; count of bases not matched to a gene: 14. The CDR3 spans 17 residues. The germline CDR1 and CDR2 sequences are MNHEY and SMNVEV (reference sequence). CDR3 nucleotide sequence: TGTGCCAGCAACCCGACAGGGGGCGCGGGAGGACCCGGGGAGCTGTTTTTT. Its protein is CASNPTGGAGGPGELFF.